The 2 T cell receptor beta chains below were found in one sample sequenced in a study of cytomegalovirus exposure and HLA in healthy donors. The PCR had 60 Vbeta and 13 Jbeta primers. The protocol was immunoSEQ multiplex PCR, while the TCRdb copy is restricted to in-frame clones and leaves out a portion. In the table there are some 120,000 clones, about three quarters of which are singletons. Sequencing was done on a sample of PBMCs. Receptors originate from a woman aged 40-49 years in good health and CMV-seropositive.

This chain links TRBV4-1 with TRBJ1-5; 8 nucleotides match TRBD1. The CDR3 loop spans 18 amino acids. The V gene's germline CDR1 is MGHRA and CDR2 YSYEKL. V was pared by 1 base and J by 1 base, with 9 bases of the junction left unmatched. CDR3 in amino acids: CASSQGDRFRGSNQPQHF. In DNA, the CDR3 is TGCGCCAGCAGCCAAGGGGACAGGTTTCGTGGGAGCAATCAGCCCCAGCATTTT.

The chain combines TRBV19 with TRBJ2-5, with TRBD2 identical over 9 bases. The CDR3 consists of 19 residues. J gave up 4 bases and V 1 base, and 16 bases lay outside the gene matches. The germline gives CDR1 LNHDA, CDR2 SQIVND (reference sequence). DNA of the CDR3: TGTGCCAGTAGTATAGGTCCGGCCGGGGGGCGGGGGGGCCTAGAGACCCAGTACTTC. Translation gives CASSIGPAGGRGGLETQYF. The complete variable domain, with remaining parts taken from reference TRBV19 and TRBJ2-5, reads DGGITQSPKYLFRKEGQNVTLSCEQNLNHDAMYWYRQDPGQGLRLIYYSQIVNDFQKGDIAEGYSVSREKKESFPLTVTSAQKNPTAFYLCASSIGPAGGRGGLETQYFGPGTRLLVL.